The sequence of this T cell receptor beta chain was determined in a study of blood T cell repertoires in COVID-19. In the study overall: Sample material is recorded as cDNA or gDNA derived from T cells, B-cell-depleted T cells, or PBMCs.

Sequencing used immunoSEQ multiplex PCR; TCRdb keeps in-frame clones, though not all of them. Seen here are 90,000 to 120,000 clones, around 88% observed once, and the top ten hold 6.8%. The J segment lost 4 bases and the V segment lost 10 bases, leaving 3 bases of the junction unmatched. The germline CDR1 and CDR2 sequences are LNHDA and SQIVND (reference sequence). The CDR3 runs 13 residues. The origin of this receptor is a man aged 45-60 years with active or convalescent COVID-19. Sequenced sample: peripheral blood. J is TRBJ2-1 and V is TRBV19; 11 bases are shared with TRBD1. CDR3 residues: CATGQGAYNEQFF. Here the CDR3 DNA reads TGTGCCACCGGACAGGGGGCTTACAATGAGCAGTTCTTC. The full variable domain, rest sourced from reference TRBV19 and TRBJ2-1, is DGGITQSPKYLFRKEGQNVTLSCEQNLNHDAMYWYRQDPGQGLRLIYYSQIVNDFQKGDIAEGYSVSREKKESFPLTVTSAQKNPTAFYLCATGQGAYNEQFFGPGTRLTVL.